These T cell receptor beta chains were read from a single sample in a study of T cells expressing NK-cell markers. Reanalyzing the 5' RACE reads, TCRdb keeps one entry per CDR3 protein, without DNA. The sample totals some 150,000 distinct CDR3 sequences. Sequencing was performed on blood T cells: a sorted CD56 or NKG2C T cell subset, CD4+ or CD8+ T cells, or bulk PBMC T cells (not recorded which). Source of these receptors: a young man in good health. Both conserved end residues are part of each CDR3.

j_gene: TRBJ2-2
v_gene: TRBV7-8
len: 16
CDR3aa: CASSLYGRADTGELFF

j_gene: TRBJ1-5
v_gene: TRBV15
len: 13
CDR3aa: CATGPDRHQPQHF

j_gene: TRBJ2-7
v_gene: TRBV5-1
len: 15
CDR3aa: CASSLEGTRLDEQYF

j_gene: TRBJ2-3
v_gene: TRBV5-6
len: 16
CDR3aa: CASSSIGTGSGDTQYF

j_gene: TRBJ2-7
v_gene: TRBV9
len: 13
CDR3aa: CASSVTPNYEQYF

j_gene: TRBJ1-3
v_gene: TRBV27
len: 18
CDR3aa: CASRPGQGPKNSGNTIYF

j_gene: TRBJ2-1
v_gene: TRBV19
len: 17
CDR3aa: CASTAGTGGIFPWEQFF

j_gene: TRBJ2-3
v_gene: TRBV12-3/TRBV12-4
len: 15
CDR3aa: CASGGGAMGTDTQYF

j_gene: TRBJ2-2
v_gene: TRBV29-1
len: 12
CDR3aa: CSVDGASGELFF

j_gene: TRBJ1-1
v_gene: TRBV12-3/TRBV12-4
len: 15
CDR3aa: CASSPYENMNTEAFF

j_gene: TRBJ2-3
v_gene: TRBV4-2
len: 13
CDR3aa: CASSQYLADTQYF

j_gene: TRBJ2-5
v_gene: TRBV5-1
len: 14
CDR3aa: CASSLTSGLETQYF

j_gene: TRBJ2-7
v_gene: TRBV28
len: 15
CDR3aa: CASSPPLVGDPEQYF

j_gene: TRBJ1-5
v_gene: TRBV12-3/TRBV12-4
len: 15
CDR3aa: CASSSDGIFNQPQHF

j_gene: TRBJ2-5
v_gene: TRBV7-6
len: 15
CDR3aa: CASSQTAGYGETQYF

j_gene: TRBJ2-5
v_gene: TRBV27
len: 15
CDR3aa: CASLRGGRGAETQYF

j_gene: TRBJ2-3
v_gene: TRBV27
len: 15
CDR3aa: CASSFISFSTDTQYF

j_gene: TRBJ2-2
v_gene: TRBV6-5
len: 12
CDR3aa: CASSFPGGELFF

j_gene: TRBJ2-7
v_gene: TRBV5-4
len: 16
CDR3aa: CASSPGTSGSTYEQYF

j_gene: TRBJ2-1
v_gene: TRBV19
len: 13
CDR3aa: CASSILSGLEQFF

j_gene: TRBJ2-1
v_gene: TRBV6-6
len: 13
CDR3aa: CASRSWRDNEQFF

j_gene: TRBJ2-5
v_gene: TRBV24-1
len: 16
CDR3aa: CATSDRRGLYQETQYF

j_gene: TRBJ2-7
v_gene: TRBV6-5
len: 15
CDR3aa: CASSYSRDTLYEQYF

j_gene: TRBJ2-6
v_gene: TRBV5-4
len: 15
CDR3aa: CASSLTGAGANVLTF

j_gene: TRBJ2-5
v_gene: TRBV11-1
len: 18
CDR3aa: CASSSKGTGRTPWETQYF

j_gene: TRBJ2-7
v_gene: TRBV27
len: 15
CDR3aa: CASSLYAGVGYEQYF

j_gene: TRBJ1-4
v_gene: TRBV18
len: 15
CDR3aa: CASSPPDTGWRKLFF

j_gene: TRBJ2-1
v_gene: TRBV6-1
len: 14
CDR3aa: CASRDGVDYNEQFF

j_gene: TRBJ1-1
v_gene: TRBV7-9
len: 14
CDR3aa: CASSATDRGTEAFF

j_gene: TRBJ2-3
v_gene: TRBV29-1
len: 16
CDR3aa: CSVEAAGTPNGDTQYF

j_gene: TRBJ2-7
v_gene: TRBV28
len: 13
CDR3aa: CASRQGLPLAQYF

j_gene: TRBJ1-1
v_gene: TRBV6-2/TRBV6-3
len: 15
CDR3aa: CASSYSNRGDTEAFF

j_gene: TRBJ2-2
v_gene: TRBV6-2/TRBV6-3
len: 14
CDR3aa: CASSKVGSTGELFF

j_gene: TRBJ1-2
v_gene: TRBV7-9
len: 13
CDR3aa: CASRLAGDYGYTF

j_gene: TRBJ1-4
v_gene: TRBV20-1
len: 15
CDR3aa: CSARSRGGMREKLFF

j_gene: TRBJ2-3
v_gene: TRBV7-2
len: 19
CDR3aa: CASSLLGRGGATSTDTQYF

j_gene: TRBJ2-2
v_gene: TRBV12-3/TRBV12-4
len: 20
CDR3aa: CASSRTGPVGLDENTGELFF

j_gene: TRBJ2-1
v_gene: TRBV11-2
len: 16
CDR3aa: CASSAPTSGEYNEQFF

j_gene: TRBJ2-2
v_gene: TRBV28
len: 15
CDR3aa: CASSLQDRNTGELFF

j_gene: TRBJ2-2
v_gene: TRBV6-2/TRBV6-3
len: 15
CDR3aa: CASSFFLTGTGELFF

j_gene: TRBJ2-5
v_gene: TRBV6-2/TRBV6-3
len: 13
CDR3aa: CASSWWSQETQYF

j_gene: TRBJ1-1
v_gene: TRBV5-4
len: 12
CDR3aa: CASSYMNTEAFF

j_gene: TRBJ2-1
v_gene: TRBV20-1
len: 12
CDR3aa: CSARIRPNEQFF

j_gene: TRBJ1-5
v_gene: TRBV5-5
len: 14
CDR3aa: CASSLTQDVQPQHF